The entry that follows covers one T cell receptor beta chain sequence. Its antigen is currently unknown. Assay used: immunoSEQ multiplex PCR; TCRdb lists only in-frame clones, some missing. The sample contains over 55,000 clones, about 86% of which appear only once. V gave up 8 bases and J gave up 9 bases; unmatched junction bases: 14. CDR3 size: 15 residues. Germline CDR1 reads MRHNA; CDR2 reads SNTAGT. The sample is drawn from a study of OX40 agonist ivuxolimab in advanced cancers. At the level of the study: Among those treated, three patients had partial responses, one with hepatocellular carcinoma and two with cutaneous melanoma. Study conclusions and caveats: Dose levels from 0.1 to 3.0 mg/kg saw CD4+ and CD8+ blood T cells expand clonally by week 6.

Sequencing was performed on CD4+ or CD8+ T cells sorted from blood, taken in a trial of the OX40 agonist ivuxolimab. The gene calls are TRBV6-4 and TRBJ2-1, with TRBD1 matching 9 bases. This receptor was taken from an adult with an advanced solid tumor such as melanoma, head and neck, liver or kidney cancer. The DNA of the CDR3 is TGTGCCAGCCAGAGTAACCCGGGACAGGGAGGTGAGCAGTTCTTC. This encodes CASQSNPGQGGEQFF.